The 6 T cell receptor beta chains given below trace back to one sample, sequenced in a study of blood T cell repertoires in COVID-19. Sequencing was performed with immunoSEQ multiplex PCR; in TCRdb, only in-frame clones are kept and a portion is missing. The sample yields 150,000 or so clones, about 80% seen once. The sample consisted of peripheral blood. These TCRs come from a woman aged 60 to 75 with acute or convalescent COVID-19.

This rearrangement joins TRBV29-1 to TRBJ2-7; 15 nucleotides match TRBD2. This CDR3 has 14 residues. Germline lookup yields CDR1 SQVTM and CDR2 ANQGSEA. Trimming removed 6 bases from V and 6 bases from J; junction bases left unmatched: 6. CDR3 protein: CSVGTSGRTGEQYF. The CDR3 DNA sequence: TGCAGCGTCGGGACTAGCGGGAGGACGGGCGAGCAGTACTTC.

The V and J genes are TRBV18 and TRBJ1-1; 8 nucleotides agree with TRBD1. Germline V gene lookup returns CDR1 KGHSH and CDR2 LQKENI. V shed 3 bases and J 0 bases; nucleotides not matched to a gene: 3. The CDR3 has 15 residues. The CDR3 protein is CASSPGDRLNTEAFF. CDR3 bases: TGTGCCAGCTCACCCGGGGACAGGTTGAACACTGAAGCTTTCTTT.

The V and J genes are TRBV12-3 or TRBV12-4 and TRBJ1-5; D is ambiguous. This CDR3 contains 12 residues. The V gene lost 5 bases and the J gene lost 7 bases, with 9 bases spanning the gap. This chain's CDR3 is CASSTLGQPQHF. The CDR3 DNA reads TGTGCCAGCAGTACCCTAGGACAGCCCCAGCATTTT.

The chain uses TRBV7-8 and TRBJ1-1; 8 positions agree with TRBD1. CDR3 length equals 13 residues. From germline, CDR1 is SGHVS and CDR2 FQNEAQ. J was trimmed by 7 bases and V by 4 bases; bases with no gene match: 5. The CDR3 DNA reads as TGTGCCAGCAGCTCCGACAGGGGCCTTGAAGCTTTCTTT. As protein: CASSSDRGLEAFF.

The rearrangement uses TRBV5-1 and TRBJ1-1, with 7 bases matching TRBD1. The CDR3 loop spans 15 amino acids. Germline trimming cut 4 bases from V and 6 bases from J; bases unmatched to any gene: 12. Germline loops: CDR1 SGHRS, CDR2 YFSETQ. The CDR3 DNA sequence: TGCGCCAGCAGCCACAGACAGGGAGAGATCGCTGAAGCTTTCTTT. Encoded protein: CASSHRQGEIAEAFF. The whole variable domain, filled in from reference TRBV5-1 and TRBJ1-1, reads KAGVTQTPRYLIKTRGQQVTLSCSPISGHRSVSWYQQTPGQGLQFLFEYFSETQRNKGNFPGRFSGRQFSNSRSEMNVSTLELGDSALYLCASSHRQGEIAEAFFGQGTRLTVV.

The chain is built from TRBV6-5 and TRBJ1-1; D gene ambiguous. Germline-derived CDR1 and CDR2 are MNHEY and SVGAGI. Trimming left V 6 bases short and J 6 bases short, with 11 bases between. This CDR3 is built from 12 residues. The CDR3 spells CASSYRGAEAFF. The CDR3 region has the DNA TGTGCCAGCAGCTACCGAGGCGCTGAAGCTTTCTTT.